What follows are 27 T cell receptor beta chains derived from one specimen sequenced in a study of chemoradiotherapy in HPV16-positive cancers. The table came from immunoSEQ multiplex PCR; TCRdb's copy has only in-frame clones and leaves some out. This sample has about 20,000 clones; 70% to 90% occur once, and the top ten carry over 5.5%. This material consisted of blood, taken from a patient who underwent chemoradiotherapy. The receptors were gathered from a human donor with HPV-associated anogenital cancer.

The gene calls are TRBV28 and TRBJ1-5; no clear D. The length of the CDR3 is 12 residues. Germline CDR1 reads MDHEN; CDR2 reads SYDVKM. V was clipped by 2 bases and J by 3 bases, with 2 bases between them. CDR3 bases: TGTGCCAGCAGTTTAATCAATCAGCCCCAGCATTTT. It encodes CASSLINQPQHF.

This clone was observed once. The chain is built from TRBV7-2 and TRBJ1-1; 7 nucleotides line up with TRBD1. After removal of 2 bases from V and 4 bases from J, the junction contained 4 bases not matched to a gene. The CDR3 contains 14 residues. CDR1 SGHTA and CDR2 FQGNSA come from the germline V gene. CDR3 sequence reads: CASSLRAGGTEAFF. The CDR3 DNA reads TGTGCCAGCAGCTTAAGGGCAGGGGGCACTGAAGCTTTCTTT.

This clone was seen just once. The genes are TRBV11-2 and TRBJ1-2; 7 nucleotides match TRBD1. After removal of 6 bases from V and 6 bases from J, the junction contained 19 bases not matched to a gene. The CDR3 has 17 amino acids. CDR1 is SGHAT, CDR2 FQNNGV, per germline. CDR3 protein: CASRPTGLFSTRDGYTF. The CDR3 region has the DNA TGTGCCAGCAGGCCGACAGGGCTGTTCTCAACACGGGATGGCTACACCTTC.

The chain is built from TRBV6-1 and TRBJ2-5; no definite D call. The CDR3 has 12 residues. V lost 8 bases, J lost 1 base, and 8 bases lay in between. CDR1 is MNHNS, CDR2 SASEGT, per germline. CDR3 sequence (DNA): TGTGCCAGCCTAGTGGGCCAAGAGACCCAGTACTTC. Its translation: CASLVGQETQYF.

The rearrangement joins TRBV19 to TRBJ1-5; TRBD1 matches at 8 bases. In germline, CDR1 is LNHDA, CDR2 SQIVND (reference sequence). V lost 4 bases to trimming and J lost 3 bases; unmatched junction nucleotides: 5. The CDR3 is made up of 15 amino acids. The CDR3 DNA sequence: TGTGCCAGTAGTACCACAGGGGGGTACAATCAGCCCCAGCATTTT. Translated, it gives CASSTTGGYNQPQHF.

The chain links TRBV14 to TRBJ2-1; TRBD1 aligns across 11 bases. CDR3 size: 17 residues. The trim removed 1 base at V and 7 bases at J, leaving 9 bases unmatched. The germline V gene encodes CDR1 SGHDN and CDR2 FVKESK. The CDR3 protein is CASSQGIGQGARNEQFF. CDR3 coding DNA: TGTGCCAGCAGCCAAGGGATTGGACAGGGGGCTAGGAATGAGCAGTTCTTC. The variable domain in full, with the rest retrieved from reference TRBV14 and TRBJ2-1, is EAGVTQFPSHSVIEKGQTVTLRCDPISGHDNLYWYRRVMGKEIKFLLHFVKESKQDESGMPNNRFLAERTGGTYSTLKVQPAELEDSGVYFCASSQGIGQGARNEQFFGPGTRLTVL.

The chain uses TRBV6-1 and TRBJ1-4; perhaps TRBD1 as D (6 bases). Germline V gene lookup returns CDR1 MNHNS and CDR2 SASEGT. The CDR3 length is 15 residues. The V end was cut by 7 bases, the J end by 8 bases, with 20 bases between. The CDR3 DNA reads as TGTGCCAGCACCCTCTTGAGCAGGGGCCACGAAAAACTGTTTTTT. This sequence encodes CASTLLSRGHEKLFF.

The rearrangement joins TRBV29-1 to TRBJ1-1; 9 bases are a match to TRBD1. CDR1 is SQVTM and CDR2 is ANQGSEA in the germline V gene. The length of the CDR3 is 13 residues. The ends lost 8 bases at V and 1 base at J; junction bases unmatched: 5. The CDR3, as DNA: TGCAGCCACCTACAGGGGGCGAACACTGAAGCTTTCTTT. Protein sequence: CSHLQGANTEAFF. Filled out from reference TRBV29-1 and TRBJ1-1, the complete variable domain reads SAVISQKPSRDICQRGTSLTIQCQVDSQVTMMFWYRQQPGQSLTLIATANQGSEATYESGFVIDKFPISRPNLTFSTLTVSNMSPEDSSIYLCSHLQGANTEAFFGQGTRLTVV.

This clone was seen a single time. This sequence joins TRBV5-1 and TRBJ2-7; D not certain. The J call may be in error: the DNA end matches TRBJ2-5 better. This CDR3 is 14 amino acids long. The germline gives CDR1 SGHRS, CDR2 YFSETQ. The CDR3 is CASSLEDPQETQYF. The CDR3 bases are TGCGCCAGCAGCTTGGAAGATCCTCAAGAGACCCAGTACTTC.

CDR3 protein: CASSQDRREQPQHF. In DNA, the CDR3 is TGTGCCAGCAGCCAAGATCGTAGGGAGCAGCCCCAGCATTTT. The chain links TRBV4-2 to TRBJ1-5; unclear D gene. Germline CDR1 is LGHNA and CDR2 is YNFKEQ. Trimming took off 0 bases at V and 7 bases at J, with 10 bases between the two ends. The CDR3 runs to 14 residues.

This chain joins TRBV27 and TRBJ1-1; TRBD1 aligns across 7 bases. J gave up 2 bases and V 6 bases, and 12 bases lay outside the gene matches. The CDR3 is made up of 16 amino acids. Germline assignment: CDR1 MNHEY and CDR2 SMNVEV (reference sequence). CDR3 amino acids: CASRQRQGGVNTEAFF. In DNA form, the CDR3 reads TGTGCCAGCAGGCAAAGACAGGGTGGAGTAAACACTGAAGCTTTCTTT.

This sequence joins TRBV5-6 and TRBJ2-1; possible D gene TRBD2, 5 bases. The CDR3 consists of 14 residues. The V and J ends lost 4 bases and 4 bases respectively, with 12 bases between them. The germline gives CDR1 SGHDT, CDR2 YYEEEE. The CDR3 bases are TGTGCCAGCAGCGCGCGTTGGACTTACAATGAGCAGTTCTTC. Translated, it gives CASSARWTYNEQFF.

With regard to this clone: This CDR3 is also generated by other DNA sequences in the sample. This rearrangement joins TRBV5-6 to TRBJ1-2; D ambiguous. CDR3 length equals 12 residues. CDR1 and CDR2 (germline): SGHDT, YYEEEE. Trimming took 1 base from V and 0 from J, leaving 1 base between them. Written as DNA, the CDR3 is TGTGCCAGCAGCTTGACTAACTATGGCTACACCTTC. It translates to CASSLTNYGYTF. Complete variable domain (other parts from reference TRBV5-6 and TRBJ1-2): DAGVTQSPTHLIKTRGQQVTLRCSPKSGHDTVSWYQQALGQGPQFIFQYYEEEERQRGNFPDRFSGHQFPNYSSELNVNALLLGDSALYLCASSLTNYGYTFGSGTRLTVV.

V usage is TRBV20-1 and J usage is TRBJ1-1; D not resolved. Germline-derived CDR1 and CDR2 are DFQATT and SNEGSKA (reference sequence). CDR3 length: 9 amino acids. Trimming pared 4 bases from V and 14 bases from J, leaving 11 bases between. This CDR3 reads CSAMRDQFF. In DNA form, the CDR3 reads TGCAGTGCTATGAGGGATCAGTTCTTT.

The chain has TRBV19 and TRBJ1-5; 8 positions match TRBD1. Trimming cost V 3 bases and J 4 bases; bases outside gene matches: 5. The germline gives CDR1 LNHDA, CDR2 SQIVND (reference sequence). CDR3 length: 15 amino acids. This CDR3 is CASSMTGEENQPQHF. Here the CDR3 DNA reads TGTGCCAGTAGTATGACAGGGGAAGAGAATCAGCCCCAGCATTTT.

This clone is medium-sized in the sample. This chain joins TRBV15 and TRBJ2-3; either TRBD1 or TRBD2 may supply D (5 bases each). Germline V lookup: CDR1 LNHNV, CDR2 YYDKDF (reference sequence). The CDR3 runs to 16 residues. V lost 0 bases to trimming and J lost 8 bases, with 18 bases between them. CDR3 coding DNA: TGTGCCACCAGCAGAGATCTTCGGGGACCACCCGGTACGCAGTATTTT. Translation: CATSRDLRGPPGTQYF. The full variable domain, with the rest looked up from reference TRBV15 and TRBJ2-3, is DAMVIQNPRYQVTQFGKPVTLSCSQTLNHNVMYWYQQKSSQAPKLLFHYYDKDFNNEADTPDNFQSRRPNTSFCFLDIRSPGLGDTAMYLCATSRDLRGPPGTQYFGPGTRLTVL.

J is TRBJ2-1 and V is TRBV5-6, with 11 bases matching TRBD2. The CDR3 covers 15 residues. Germline lookup yields CDR1 SGHDT and CDR2 YYEEEE. After removal of 5 bases from V and 6 bases from J, the junction contained 7 bases not matched to a gene. In DNA, the CDR3 is TGTGCCAGCAGTAATAGCGGGGGGGCTAGCAATGAGCAGTTCTTC. This translates into CASSNSGGASNEQFF.

The chain combines TRBV5-8 with TRBJ2-3, with 9 bases aligning to TRBD2. V was pared by 0 bases and J by 1 base, with 6 bases of the junction left unmatched. In germline, CDR1 is SGHTS, CDR2 YDEGEE. The CDR3 is 17 amino acids. CDR3 sequence (DNA): TGTGCCAGCAGCTTGGCCGTGGCTAGCGGGGGCACAGATACGCAGTATTTT. Protein sequence: CASSLAVASGGTDTQYF.

The CDR3 sequence is CASSPDLGSTEAFF. Written as DNA, the CDR3 is TGTGCCAGCTCACCGGACCTGGGCAGTACTGAAGCTTTCTTT. The chain couples TRBV18 to TRBJ1-1; D is unclear. V was clipped by 3 bases and J by 5 bases, with 13 bases between them. CDR3 length: 14 residues. Germline loops: CDR1 KGHSH, CDR2 LQKENI. The full variable domain, completed using reference TRBV18 and TRBJ1-1, is NAGVMQNPRHLVRRRGQEARLRCSPMKGHSHVYWYRQLPEEGLKFMVYLQKENIIDESGMPKERFSAEFPKEGPSILRIQQVVRGDSAAYFCASSPDLGSTEAFFGQGTRLTVV.

The chain combines TRBV2 with TRBJ2-5, with TRBD2 matching over 8 bases. CDR3 length: 17 residues. Germline V gene data show CDR1 as SNHLY and CDR2 as FYNNEI. J lost 1 base, V lost 1 base, and 8 bases had no gene match. DNA for the CDR3: TGTGCCAGCAGTGAAGAATGGGCGGGGGGCATCCAAGAGACCCAGTACTTC. It translates to CASSEEWAGGIQETQYF.

The chain has TRBV7-9 and TRBJ2-7; D remains ambiguous. V lost 5 bases and J lost 1, with 3 bases in between. This CDR3 has 11 residues. CDR1 and CDR2 (germline): SEHNR, FQNEAQ (reference sequence). The CDR3 is CASSPSYEQYF. Written as DNA, the CDR3 is TGTGCCAGCAGCCCATCCTACGAGCAGTACTTC.

This sequence joins TRBV5-1 and TRBJ1-2; maybe TRBD1 (5 bases). V dropped 4 bases and J dropped 4 bases, with 11 bases sitting between them. The CDR3 spans 13 residues. Germline CDR1 and CDR2: SGHRS and YFSETQ. This CDR3 is CASSPDGTYGYTF. CDR3 DNA: TGCGCCAGCAGCCCGGACGGGACCTATGGCTACACCTTC.

The V and J genes are TRBV11-2 and TRBJ2-5; TRBD2 matches 7 bases. From germline, CDR1 is SGHAT and CDR2 FQNNGV. Trimming at V came to 5 bases and at J to 5 bases, leaving 11 bases not matched to a gene. The CDR3 consists of 15 residues. As DNA, the CDR3 is TGTGCCAGCAGCCCCAGCGGGGAATACGAGGAGACCCAGTACTTC. Residues: CASSPSGEYEETQYF.

V and J are TRBV27 and TRBJ2-5; possible D gene TRBD1, 6 bases. This CDR3 has 16 residues. Germline assignment: CDR1 MNHEY and CDR2 SMNVEV (reference sequence). Trimming removed 5 bases from V and 2 bases from J, with 18 bases in between. This CDR3 is CASSPRTEYGQETQYF. As DNA, the CDR3 is TGTGCCAGCAGTCCCCGGACAGAGTATGGACAAGAGACCCAGTACTTC.

The gene calls are TRBV5-1 and TRBJ1-5; 7 bases are a match to TRBD1. The V gene's germline CDR1 is SGHRS and CDR2 YFSETQ. This CDR3 is built from 15 residues. V trimming: 0 bases; J trimming: 2 bases; junction bases outside the gene matches: 2. CDR3 residues: CASSLAGGGNQPQHF. In DNA form, the CDR3 reads TGCGCCAGCAGCTTGGCAGGGGGAGGCAATCAGCCCCAGCATTTT.

The chain joins TRBV9 to TRBJ2-3; D is tentatively TRBD1 or TRBD2 (6 bases each). CDR3 length: 14 amino acids. V lost 1 base to trimming and J lost 4 bases, with 10 bases between them. Germline CDR1 reads SGDLS; CDR2 reads YYNGEE. The CDR3 DNA reads TGTGCCAGCAGCGTATTGGGGGGCCCAGATACGCAGTATTTT. Its translation is CASSVLGGPDTQYF.

This clone was observed a few times. This chain connects TRBV25-1 to TRBJ1-2; D unclear. Germline CDR1 is MGHDK and CDR2 is SYGVNS. CDR3 length equals 14 residues. V shed 8 bases and J shed 4 bases, with 17 bases lying between them. As DNA, the CDR3 is TGTGCCAGCGGGAAGGAGGGCACTGCCTATGGCTACACCTTC. It translates to CASGKEGTAYGYTF.